The rows below give T cell receptor beta chains drawn from one sample of a study of T cells in Graves' hyperthyroidism and ophthalmopathy. MiXCR, run by TCRdb on the multiplex PCR reads, gives a single entry per CDR3 protein. The sample holds a few hundred thousand distinct CDR3 sequences, approximately 14% seen once. Sequencing input: blood. These receptor sequences come from a woman aged 30 to 39 with Graves' hyperthyroidism. The CDR3 runs from the conserved cysteine through the conserved F or W. A D gene is named only where the DNA matches it firmly. The size entry is marked missing in some rows and otherwise reads once, few, many or a size class.

v_call	clone_size	j_call	d_call	cdr3_aa	cdr3_nt
TRBV5-5	many	TRBJ1-6	NA	CASSSRPPPSNSPLHF	TGTGCCAGCAGCTCCCGCCCACCGCCGAGTAATTCACCCCTCCACTTT
TRBV10-3	many	TRBJ2-7	TRBD2	CAISAPGREKPYEQYF	TGTGCCATCAGTGCTCCGGGGCGGGAGAAGCCCTACGAGCAGTACTTC
TRBV6-1	NA	TRBJ1-5	TRBD1	CASSATGTGNQPQHF	TGTGCCAGCAGCGCTACTGGGACAGGCAATCAGCCCCAGCATTTT
TRBV27	NA	TRBJ2-3	TRBD1	CASSRGTGTDTQYF	TGTGCCAGCAGTAGGGGGACAGGCACAGATACGCAGTATTTT
TRBV30	many	TRBJ2-1	NA	CVGVGNNNEQFF	TGTGTCGGGGTGGGGAATAACAATGAGCAGTTCTTC
TRBV19	many	TRBJ1-5	TRBD1	CASSRTGDSSNQPQHF	TGTGCCAGTAGCCGGACAGGGGATTCTAGCAATCAGCCCCAGCATTTT
TRBV7-9	many	TRBJ2-1	TRBD2	CASSSLAGGDHEQFF	TGTGCCAGCAGCTCTCTAGCGGGGGGGGATCATGAGCAGTTCTTC
TRBV10-1	few	TRBJ2-1	TRBD2	CASSAQAGGGYNEQFF	TGCGCCAGCAGTGCCCAAGCGGGAGGCGGGTACAATGAGCAGTTCTTC
TRBV3-1	many	TRBJ2-2	NA	CASSQRVVDTGELFF	TGTGCCAGCAGCCAAAGGGTCGTGGACACCGGGGAGCTGTTTTTT
TRBV7-2	many	TRBJ2-7	NA	CASSGLGTREEEQYF	TGTGCCAGCTCCGGTCTAGGGACTCGAGAGGAGGAGCAGTACTTC
TRBV3-1	NA	TRBJ1-2	NA	CASSPSNRDNNYGYTF	TGTGCCAGCAGCCCGTCAAACCGGGACAACAACTATGGCTACACCTTC
TRBV18	NA	TRBJ2-7	TRBD1	CVSSDPGQGYSYEQYF	TGTGTCAGCTCAGATCCGGGACAGGGGTACTCCTACGAGCAGTACTTC
TRBV6-2/TRBV6-3	few	TRBJ1-2	TRBD1	CASSYRARQGADGYTF	TGTGCCAGCAGTTACCGAGCCAGACAGGGGGCGGATGGCTACACCTTC
TRBV10-2	NA	TRBJ1-2	NA	CASSAEVHYGYTF	TGCGCCAGCAGTGCGGAGGTTCACTATGGCTACACCTTC
TRBV27	many	TRBJ2-3	NA	CASSLYPGADTQYF	TGTGCCAGCAGTTTATATCCGGGAGCAGATACGCAGTATTTT
TRBV6-2/TRBV6-3	NA	TRBJ2-7	NA	CASSRGPSYEQYF	TGTGCCAGCAGTCGCGGACCCTCCTACGAGCAGTACTTC
TRBV19	NA	TRBJ1-3	NA	CASSTKDNSGNTIYF	TGTGCCAGTAGTACCAAGGATAACTCTGGAAACACCATATATTTT
TRBV5-5	NA	TRBJ1-1	NA	CASSFLTTNTEAFF	TGTGCCAGCAGCTTCCTGACTACAAACACTGAAGCTTTCTTT
TRBV2	many	TRBJ2-2	NA	CASRETLQFTGELFF	TGTGCCAGCAGAGAAACCCTACAGTTCACCGGGGAGCTGTTTTTT
TRBV29-1	few	TRBJ1-1	NA	CSVETYSLNTEAFF	TGCAGCGTTGAAACGTACAGCCTGAACACTGAAGCTTTCTTT
TRBV20-1	many	TRBJ2-7	NA	CSASLSGEGYEQYF	TGCAGTGCTAGCTTGTCGGGAGAGGGCTACGAGCAGTACTTC
TRBV7-2	many	TRBJ1-2	NA	CASSLDQGPNYGYTF	TGTGCCAGCAGCTTAGATCAGGGCCCTAACTATGGCTACACCTTC
TRBV29-1	few	TRBJ2-7	TRBD1	CSVGGQGLYEQYF	TGCAGCGTTGGGGGACAGGGTCTCTACGAGCAGTACTTC
TRBV5-1	many	TRBJ1-4	TRBD1	CASSVSGGWSEKLFF	TGCGCCAGCAGCGTATCAGGGGGATGGAGTGAAAAACTGTTTTTT
TRBV9	NA	TRBJ2-1	NA	CASSVSLNEQFF	TGTGCCAGCAGCGTATCTCTCAATGAGCAGTTCTTC
TRBV19	NA	TRBJ2-3	TRBD1	CASSIGQGSDTQYF	TGTGCCAGTAGTATCGGACAGGGCTCAGATACGCAGTATTTT
TRBV6-1	many	TRBJ2-7	NA	CASSYEGGGSYEQYF	TGTGCCAGCAGTTACGAGGGAGGGGGCTCCTACGAGCAGTACTTC
TRBV6-1	NA	TRBJ1-5	NA	CASSYLGGRDNQPQHF	TGTGCCAGCAGTTATCTTGGGGGTCGGGACAATCAGCCCCAGCATTTT
TRBV20-1	NA	TRBJ2-1	TRBD2	CSARVGLAISVDEQFF	TGCAGTGCTAGAGTGGGACTAGCGATTTCGGTCGATGAGCAGTTCTTC
TRBV19	once	TRBJ1-5	NA	CASSIAGGSLGGNQPQHF	TGTGCCAGTAGTATAGCCGGCGGCAGCCTTGGTGGCAATCAGCCCCAGCATTTT
TRBV20-1	many	TRBJ2-3	TRBD2	CSAEREEDTQYF	TGCAGTGCGGAGCGGGAGGAGGATACGCAGTATTTT
TRBV29-1	NA	TRBJ2-7	NA	CSVELGLESSYEQYF	TGCAGCGTTGAATTGGGACTTGAGAGCTCCTACGAGCAGTACTTC
TRBV20-1	many	TRBJ2-5	TRBD2	CSARQSGSQTQYF	TGCAGTGCTAGACAAAGCGGGAGCCAGACCCAGTACTTC
TRBV11-2	once	TRBJ2-1	TRBD2	CASSLGPASGSPKFF	TGTGCCAGCAGCTTAGGTCCCGCTAGCGGGAGCCCCAAGTTCTTC
TRBV3-1	many	TRBJ2-1	NA	CASSLETRPYNEQFF	TGTGCCAGCAGCCTAGAGACGAGGCCCTACAATGAGCAGTTCTTC
TRBV12-3/TRBV12-4	NA	TRBJ2-7	TRBD1	CASTDRTGPSYEQYF	TGTGCCAGCACCGACCGGACAGGGCCCTCCTACGAGCAGTACTTC
TRBV30	NA	TRBJ1-3	NA	CACDKRGNTIYF	TGTGCCTGCGATAAAAGGGGAAACACCATATATTTT
TRBV18	NA	TRBJ2-7	TRBD2	CASSIRTSGDYEQYF	TGTGCCAGCTCAATTAGGACTAGCGGAGACTACGAGCAGTACTTC
TRBV6-1	many	TRBJ1-1	TRBD1	CASTGGTGDTEAFF	TGTGCCAGCACTGGAGGGACAGGGGACACTGAAGCTTTCTTT
TRBV28	many	TRBJ2-7	TRBD2	CASSLAGGFYEQYF	TGTGCCAGCAGTCTAGCGGGAGGGTTTTACGAGCAGTACTTC
TRBV19	NA	TRBJ2-6	NA	CASSDHRGKGASGANVLAF	TGTGCCAGTAGTGACCACAGGGGAAAGGGTGCGAGCGGGGCCAACGTCCTGGCTTTC
TRBV28	once	TRBJ2-1	TRBD1	CASSPNFGTANNEQFF	TGTGCCAGCAGTCCAAATTTCGGGACAGCCAACAATGAGCAGTTCTTC
TRBV7-2	many	TRBJ2-7	NA	CASSYTALSYEQYF	TGTGCCAGCAGCTACACCGCCCTTTCCTACGAGCAGTACTTC
TRBV7-8	many	TRBJ2-3	TRBD2	CASSFIQRAGENTDTQYF	TGTGCCAGCAGCTTTATCCAGCGAGCGGGAGAGAACACAGATACGCAGTATTTT